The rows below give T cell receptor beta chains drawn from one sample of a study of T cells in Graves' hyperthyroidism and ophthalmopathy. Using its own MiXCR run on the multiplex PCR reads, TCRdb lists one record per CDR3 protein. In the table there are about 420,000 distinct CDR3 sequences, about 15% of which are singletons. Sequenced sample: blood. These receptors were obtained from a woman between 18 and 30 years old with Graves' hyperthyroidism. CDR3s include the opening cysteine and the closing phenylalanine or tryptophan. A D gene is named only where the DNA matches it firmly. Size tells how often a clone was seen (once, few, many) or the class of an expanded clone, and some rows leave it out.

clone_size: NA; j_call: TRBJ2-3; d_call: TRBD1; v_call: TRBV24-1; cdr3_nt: TGTGCCACCGGCGCCCAGGGGGCCCCGGATACGCAGTATTTT; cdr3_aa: CATGAQGAPDTQYF
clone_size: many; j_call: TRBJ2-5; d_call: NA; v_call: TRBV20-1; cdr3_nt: TGCAGTGCTAGAGGGAACGGTCAAGAGACCCAGTACTTC; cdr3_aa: CSARGNGQETQYF
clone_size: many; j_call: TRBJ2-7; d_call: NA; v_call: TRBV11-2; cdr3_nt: TGTGCCAGAGGGCTGGGGGGATCGACCTACGAGCAGTACTTC; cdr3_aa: CARGLGGSTYEQYF
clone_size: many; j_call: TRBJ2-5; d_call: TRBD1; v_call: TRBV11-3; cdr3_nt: TGTGCCAGCAGCCAAGGGGGCGCAGAGACCCAGTACTTC; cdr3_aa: CASSQGGAETQYF
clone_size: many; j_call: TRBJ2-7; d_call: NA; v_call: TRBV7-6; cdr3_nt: TGTGCCAGCAGCTTGGGGGGCTGGCAGGGGGACGAGCAGTACTTC; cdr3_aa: CASSLGGWQGDEQYF
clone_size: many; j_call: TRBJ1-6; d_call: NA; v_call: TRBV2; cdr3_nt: TGTGCCAGCAGACTACAGGACTGGGAGCCCCTCCACTTT; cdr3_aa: CASRLQDWEPLHF
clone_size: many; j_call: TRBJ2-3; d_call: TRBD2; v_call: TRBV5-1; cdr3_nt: TGCGCCAGCAGCTTGCTAGCGGGGGATAACACAGATACGCAGTATTTT; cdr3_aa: CASSLLAGDNTDTQYF
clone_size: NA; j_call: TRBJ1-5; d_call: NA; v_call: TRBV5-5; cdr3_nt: TGTGCCAGCAGCTTGATTGAGTTAGGGGGAAACCAGCCCCAGCATTTT; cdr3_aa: CASSLIELGGNQPQHF
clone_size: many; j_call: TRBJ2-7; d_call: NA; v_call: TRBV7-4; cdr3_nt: TGTGCCAGCAGTCTAGAAGATTCCGACGAGCAGTACTTC; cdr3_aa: CASSLEDSDEQYF
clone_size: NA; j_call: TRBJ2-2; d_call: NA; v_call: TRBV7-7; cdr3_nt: TGTGCTAGCAGCTTCTCTAGCCACACCGGGGAGCTGTTTTTT; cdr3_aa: CASSFSSHTGELFF
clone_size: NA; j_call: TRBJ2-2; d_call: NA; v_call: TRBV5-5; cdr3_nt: TGTGCCAGCAGCGCGGACTACGTGGGACCTTATTTTCCCGGGGAGCTGTTTTTT; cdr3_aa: CASSADYVGPYFPGELFF
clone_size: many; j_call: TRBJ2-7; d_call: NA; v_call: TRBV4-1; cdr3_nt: TGCGCCAGCAGCCAAGGACCACTAGGACGCGAGCAGTACTTC; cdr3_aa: CASSQGPLGREQYF
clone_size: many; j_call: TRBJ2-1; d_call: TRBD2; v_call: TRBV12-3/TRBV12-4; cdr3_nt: TGTGCCAGCAGTTTTGGCGGTAGCGGGGTCTATGAGCAGTTCTTC; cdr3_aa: CASSFGGSGVYEQFF
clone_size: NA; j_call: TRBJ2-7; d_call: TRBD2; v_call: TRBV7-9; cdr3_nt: TGTGCCAGCAGCGCCGGGACTAGCGGGTTCTACGAGCAGTACTTC; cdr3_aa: CASSAGTSGFYEQYF
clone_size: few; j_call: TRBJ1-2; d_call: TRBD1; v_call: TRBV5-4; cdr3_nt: TGTGCCAGCAGCCCAGGGGGGGATTCTGGCTACACCTTC; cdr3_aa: CASSPGGDSGYTF
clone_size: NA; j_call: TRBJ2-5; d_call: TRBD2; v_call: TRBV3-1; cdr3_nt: TGTGCCAGCAGCCAGGGCGGGGGTGCCCAATCGACCCAGTACTTC; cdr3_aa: CASSQGGGAQSTQYF
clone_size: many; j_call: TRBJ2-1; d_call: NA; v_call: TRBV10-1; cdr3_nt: TGCGCCAGCCTAGAAGAAGGGGCCAATGAGCAGTTCTTC; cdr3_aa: CASLEEGANEQFF
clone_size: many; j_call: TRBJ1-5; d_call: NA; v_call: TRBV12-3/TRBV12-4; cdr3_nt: TGTGCCAGCAGATTGCGACAGGATAGCAATCAGCCCCAGCATTTT; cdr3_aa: CASRLRQDSNQPQHF
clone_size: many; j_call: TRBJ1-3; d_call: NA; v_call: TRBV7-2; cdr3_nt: TGTGCTAGCAAGCCCACGGGAAACACCATATATTTT; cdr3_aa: CASKPTGNTIYF
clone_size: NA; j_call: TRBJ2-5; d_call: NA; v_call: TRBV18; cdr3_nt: TGTGCCAGCTCACCACGGGGGAATCAAGAGACCCAGTACTTC; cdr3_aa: CASSPRGNQETQYF
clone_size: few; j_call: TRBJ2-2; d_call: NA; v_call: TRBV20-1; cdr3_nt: TGCAGTGCCCGCGATGGACGGCTGAACACCGGGGAGCTGTTTTTT; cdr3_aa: CSARDGRLNTGELFF
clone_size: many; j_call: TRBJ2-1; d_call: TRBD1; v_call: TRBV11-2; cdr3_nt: TGTGCCAGCAGCTTAGCCCTAGGCGTAGGGACAGACAATGAGCAGTTCTTC; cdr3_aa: CASSLALGVGTDNEQFF
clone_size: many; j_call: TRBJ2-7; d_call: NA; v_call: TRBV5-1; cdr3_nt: TGCGCCAGCAGCTTTCCCGGGAGAGCCTACGAGCAGTACTTC; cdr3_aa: CASSFPGRAYEQYF
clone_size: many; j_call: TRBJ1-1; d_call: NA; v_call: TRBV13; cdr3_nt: TGTGCCAGCAGCCCGCAGGGAGTTCTCACTGAAGCTTTCTTT; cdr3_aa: CASSPQGVLTEAFF
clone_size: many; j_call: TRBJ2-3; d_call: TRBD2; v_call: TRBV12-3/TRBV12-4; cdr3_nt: TGTGCCAGCAGCCTACCCACGGGAGCGGGGGGGTCCACAGATACGCAGTATTTT; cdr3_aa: CASSLPTGAGGSTDTQYF
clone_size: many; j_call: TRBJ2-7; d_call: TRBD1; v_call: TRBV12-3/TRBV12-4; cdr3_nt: TGTGCCAGCAGCCAGACAGGGTCGGGCGAGCAGTACTTC; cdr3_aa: CASSQTGSGEQYF
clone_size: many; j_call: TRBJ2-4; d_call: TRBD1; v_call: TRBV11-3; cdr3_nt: TGTGCCAGCAGCCACGGCGACAGGGCCATTCAGTACTTC; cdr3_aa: CASSHGDRAIQYF
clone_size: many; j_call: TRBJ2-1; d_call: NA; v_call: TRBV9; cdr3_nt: TGTGCCAGCAGCGTAGGGGCCCGAGGGGACAATGAGCAGTTCTTC; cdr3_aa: CASSVGARGDNEQFF
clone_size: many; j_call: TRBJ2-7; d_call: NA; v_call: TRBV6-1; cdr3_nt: TGTGCCAGCAGTGAGAGGAGCCCGGGCTTGAACTACGAGCAGTACTTC; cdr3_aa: CASSERSPGLNYEQYF